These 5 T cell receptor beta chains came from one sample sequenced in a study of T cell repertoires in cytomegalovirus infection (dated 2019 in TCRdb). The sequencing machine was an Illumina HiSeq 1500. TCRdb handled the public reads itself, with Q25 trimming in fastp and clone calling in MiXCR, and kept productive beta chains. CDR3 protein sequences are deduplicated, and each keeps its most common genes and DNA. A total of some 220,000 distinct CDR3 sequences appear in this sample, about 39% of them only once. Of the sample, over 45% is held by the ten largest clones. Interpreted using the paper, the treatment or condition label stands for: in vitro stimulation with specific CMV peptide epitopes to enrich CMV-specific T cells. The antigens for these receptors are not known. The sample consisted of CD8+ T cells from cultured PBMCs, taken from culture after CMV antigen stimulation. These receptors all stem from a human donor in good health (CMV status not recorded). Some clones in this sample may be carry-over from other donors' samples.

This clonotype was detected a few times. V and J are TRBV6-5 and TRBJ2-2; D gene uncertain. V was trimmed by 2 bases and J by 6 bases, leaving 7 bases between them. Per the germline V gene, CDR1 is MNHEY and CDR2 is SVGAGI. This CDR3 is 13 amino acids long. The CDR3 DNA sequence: TGTGCCAGCAGTTACGGTCCCCCCGGGGAGCTGTTTTTT. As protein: CASSYGPPGELFF.

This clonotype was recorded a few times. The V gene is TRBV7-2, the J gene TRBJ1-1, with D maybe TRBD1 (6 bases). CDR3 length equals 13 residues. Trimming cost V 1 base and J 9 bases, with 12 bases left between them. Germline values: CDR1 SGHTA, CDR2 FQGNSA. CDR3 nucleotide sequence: TGTGCCAGCAGCTTAGATTGGGGGCGGCAAGCTTTCTTT. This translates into CASSLDWGRQAFF.

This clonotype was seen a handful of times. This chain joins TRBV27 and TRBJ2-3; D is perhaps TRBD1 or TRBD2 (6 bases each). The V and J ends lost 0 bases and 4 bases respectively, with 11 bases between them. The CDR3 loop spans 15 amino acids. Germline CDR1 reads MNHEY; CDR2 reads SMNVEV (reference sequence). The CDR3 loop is CASSLSGGPADTQYF. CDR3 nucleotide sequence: TGTGCCAGCAGTTTATCAGGGGGGCCCGCAGATACGCAGTATTTT.

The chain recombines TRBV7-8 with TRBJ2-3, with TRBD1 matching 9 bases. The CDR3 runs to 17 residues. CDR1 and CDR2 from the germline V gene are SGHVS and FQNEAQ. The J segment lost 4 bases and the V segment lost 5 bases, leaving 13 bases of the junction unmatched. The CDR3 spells CASSKQTGGRSADTQYF. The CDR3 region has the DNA TGTGCCAGCAGCAAACAAACAGGGGGCAGGTCCGCAGATACGCAGTATTTT.

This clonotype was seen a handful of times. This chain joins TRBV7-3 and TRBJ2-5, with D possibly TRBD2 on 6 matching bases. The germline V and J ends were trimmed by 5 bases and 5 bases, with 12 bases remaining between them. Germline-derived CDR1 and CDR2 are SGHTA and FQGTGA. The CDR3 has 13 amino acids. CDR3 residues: CASSMGGEETQYF. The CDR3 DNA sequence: TGTGCCAGCAGCATGGGGGGAGAGGAGACCCAGTACTTC.